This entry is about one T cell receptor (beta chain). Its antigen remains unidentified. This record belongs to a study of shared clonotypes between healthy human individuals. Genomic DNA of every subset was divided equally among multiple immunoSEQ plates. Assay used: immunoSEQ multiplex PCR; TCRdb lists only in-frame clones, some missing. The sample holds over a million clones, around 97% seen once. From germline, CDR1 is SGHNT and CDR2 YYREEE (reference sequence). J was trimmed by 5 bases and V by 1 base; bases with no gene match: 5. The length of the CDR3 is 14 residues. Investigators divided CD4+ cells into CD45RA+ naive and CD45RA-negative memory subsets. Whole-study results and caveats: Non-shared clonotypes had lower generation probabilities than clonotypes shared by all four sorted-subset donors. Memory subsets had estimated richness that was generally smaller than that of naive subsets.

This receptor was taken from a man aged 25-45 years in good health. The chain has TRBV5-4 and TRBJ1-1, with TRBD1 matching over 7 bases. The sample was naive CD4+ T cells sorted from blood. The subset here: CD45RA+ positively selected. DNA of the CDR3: TGTGCCAGCAGCTTGATAAGGGGGCGGACTGAAGCTTTCTTT. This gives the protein CASSLIRGRTEAFF.